The clone carrying this T cell receptor beta chain was detected ten times or more. Antigen: not known. Germline V gives CDR1 SGHVS, CDR2 FNYEAQ. V was clipped by 5 bases and J by 7 bases, with 12 bases between them. This CDR3 contains 13 residues. This specimen belongs to a study of neurological immune-mediated disorders. Study in general: The study included about 35 multiple sclerosis patients, approximately 31 relapsing-remitting and 3 secondary progressive. Study-wide results and limits: In HTLV-1-associated myelopathy, TCR clonal expansion was greatest, and in multiple sclerosis it was least, below healthy controls.

Over 170 million TCR-beta sequences (from 15-18 subjects) were yielded by each sequencing run. MiXCR, applied by TCRdb to the 5' RACE reads, yields one record per CDR3 protein. The sample records tens of thousands of distinct CDR3 sequences, around 3.6% being singletons. This chain connects TRBV7-6 to TRBJ1-5; D is undetermined. The sequence came from a woman aged 45-65 years with multiple sclerosis. Source material: PBMCs. The CDR3 protein is CASSPGRSQPQHF. CDR3 DNA: TGTGCCAGCAGCCCGGGGAGGTCCCAGCCCCAGCATTTT.